This T cell receptor beta chain was sequenced during a study of T cells in Graves' hyperthyroidism and ophthalmopathy (dated by TCRdb to between 2017 and 2020). Regarding the research as a whole: Peripheral blood was collected at initial diagnosis, before any treatment. To identify distinguishing TCR V-J signatures, a discovery cohort of 100 patients was used, comprising some 45 with Graves' ophthalmopathy and around 57 with stable Graves' hyperthyroidism. Prospective prediction of ophthalmopathy was tested in an independent validation cohort of some 19 hyperthyroidism patients and 17 patients who later progressed to ophthalmopathy. For training and testing, the 80 to 100 patients in the discovery cohort were randomly divided in a 7:3 ratio. In about six Graves' hyperthyroidism patients, the study also compared T-cell repertoires from thyroid tissue with T-cell repertoires from blood. Once sampling was done, hyperthyroidism patients were given methimazole at a starting dose of 30 mg daily, whereas ophthalmopathy patients were given high-dose intravenous methylprednisolone. The paper reports TCR Vbeta CDR3 sequencing of approximately 140 peripheral blood samples: 40 or so ophthalmopathy, over 70 hyperthyroidism and around 17 progressor patients.

In the ophthalmopathy patients, disease was moderately to severely active, with a Clinical Activity Score of 3 or more, a NOSPECS grade of 4 or more, and a duration of less than 3 months. Patients with uncontrolled infections, other autoimmune diseases, pregnancy or lactation were excluded. Diagnoses were based on clinical symptoms, serum thyroxine and TRAb, thyroid ultrasound and orbital computed tomography. PBMCs were isolated from roughly 10 ml of fresh peripheral blood by Ficoll-Paque density gradient centrifugation. Total RNA was extracted using Trizol reagent, and RNA quality was assessed on an Agilent 2100 Bioanalyzer. V and J are truncated by 0 bases and 4 bases respectively, leaving an intervening sequence of 9 bases. From a lookup of the germline V gene (reference sequence), CDR1 and CDR2 are GTSNPN and SVGIG. The CDR3 contains 13 residues, cysteine and phenylalanine counted. Only the CDR3 DNA stays, 39 bases, in frame from base 1.

What the work shows at the level of the full study, not this receptor alone: In validation, progression to ophthalmopathy was predicted by the model with approximately 67% sensitivity and 72% to 85% specificity, a median of roughly 6 months before onset. Most expanded thyroid clonotypes (frequency above 0.001) were also detected in blood, suggesting blood repertoires may reflect thyroid immune responses. In cross-validation, a model built on a 13 V-J signature told ophthalmopathy apart from stable hyperthyroidism with 87.88% sensitivity and around 83% specificity, and in testing the same model reached 80%/75%. Sample size was not statistically predetermined, and blinding of investigators to group allocation was not performed.

TCR beta CDR3 regions were amplified from RNA transcripts. A first-round RT-PCR of the TCR CDR3 used the HTBI primer set with the Qiagen OneStep RT-PCR kit. A second multiplex PCR round built the libraries, followed by size selection and purification. Sequencing of the libraries was done on an Illumina HiSeq2000 using paired-end 100 bp reads. The paper's data handling went like this. SOAPnuke was used to process the raw data, removing reads that contained adapters or uncalled bases, had a mean Phred below 15, or lacked an exact match to the constant primer or identifier. COPE v1.2.5 was used to merge high-quality paired reads, and clonotypes were defined as unique nucleotide sequences. MiTCR v1.1 was used to align the clonotypes against IMGT TRBV, TRBD and TRBJ reference segments. The analysis included only V-J combinations with a frequency above 0.0001, which together covered 98% to 99.2% of the repertoires. The TCS score was defined as the ratio of F50 (clonal expansion) to E x V (chaos), calculated using BLOSUM62-based TCRdist between CDR3 peptides within each V-J. Welch's t-statistics and random forest reduced around 550 V-J features to 10 to 15, which were used in a naive Bayes classifier (R e1071). The raw public reads went through TCRdb reprocessing: fastp at Q25, MiXCR clone calling, in-frame beta chains kept. Each CDR3 protein appears once, grouped with its most common genes and DNA. For this entry, the V and J calls and clone size follow TCRdb and not the study's own pipeline. The sample data list approximately 490,000 distinct CDR3 sequences, and 22% of these were observed just once. Less than 65% of the sample comes from the top ten.

This clonotype appeared many times. The clone's antigen remains unknown. Base qualities are not at hand, and no much larger clone is one base apart. This chain joins TRBV30 to TRBJ1-1, with TRBD1 as a weak D call on 5 bases. The sequencing sample was made of blood. This receptor was obtained from a woman in her seventies with Graves' ophthalmopathy. The CDR3 region has the sequence CAWSVRGGTEAFF. The DNA sequence follows: TGTGCCTGGAGTGTACGTGGGGGCACTGAAGCTTTCTTT.